The clone carrying this T cell receptor (beta chain) has just a few counts. Amplification of TCR beta CDR3 regions used RNA as the template. TCR CDR3 regions were first amplified by RT-PCR with HTBI primers. TCRdb re-called the multiplex PCR reads with MiXCR, one entry per CDR3 protein. This repertoire shows 300,000 to 450,000 distinct CDR3 sequences, more than 12% found once; its top ten account for around 20%. The data stem from a study of T cells in Graves' hyperthyroidism and ophthalmopathy. Study-level information: Blood from the periphery was taken at initial diagnosis, before any treatment.

Germline CDR1 and CDR2: SEHNR and FQNEAQ (reference sequence). The CDR3 contains 17 residues. The ends were cut back, 4 bases at V and 0 bases at J, with 16 bases in the middle. Patients affected by ophthalmopathy presented a Clinical Activity Score of at least 3, a NOSPECS grade of at least 4, and disease duration below 3 months. The TCR sequence derives from a woman aged 25 to 45 with Graves' ophthalmopathy. V is TRBV7-9 and J is TRBJ1-3, with D perhaps matching TRBD1 (5 bases). Sequencing was carried out using blood. CDR3 DNA sequence: TGTGCCAGCAGCTACGGGACGTCCGTGATCTCTGGAAACACCATATATTTT. It encodes CASSYGTSVISGNTIYF.